This T cell receptor (beta chain) was captured by sequencing in a study of CD8+ T cells in alopecia areata. Study-level findings and limits: Many expanded lesional clones persisted in scalp and blood during tofacitinib.

This sample's treatment: oral pan-JAK inhibitor, 5-10 mg twice daily. This clone was seen repeatedly, ten times or more. The target antigen is unknown. Extracted RNA was reverse transcribed into cDNA, the sequencing template. Some clones are missing from TCRdb's copy, which holds only in-frame ones; the method was immunoSEQ multiplex PCR. The sample lists 200,000 to 250,000 clones, roughly two fifths occurring once. Germline CDR1 is SGHTS and CDR2 is YDEGEE. Trimming removed 6 bases from V and 5 bases from J; junction bases left unmatched: 3. The CDR3 consists of 12 residues. This chain links TRBV5-8 with TRBJ2-5; 8 bases line up with TRBD1. Sequencing used CD4+ T cells sorted from blood, obtained at approximately week 30, from a patient treated with tofacitinib. This clonotype was sampled from a human donor with alopecia areata. CDR3 residues: CASTYRGETQYF. CDR3 coding DNA: TGTGCCAGCACCTACAGGGGGGAGACCCAGTACTTC.